One sample yielded the 9 T cell receptor beta chains listed below, sequenced in a study of T cells in Graves' hyperthyroidism and ophthalmopathy. Using RNA transcripts as the source, TCR beta CDR3 regions were amplified. The study used the HTBI primer set for a first-round RT-PCR of the TCR CDR3. TCRdb used MiXCR to reprocess the multiplex PCR reads, holding one entry per CDR3 protein. The sample has approximately 700,000 distinct CDR3 sequences; 45% are singletons. Material: peripheral blood or thyroid tissue (not recorded which). The receptors were gathered from an adult man with Graves' disease, either hyperthyroidism or ophthalmopathy (not recorded which).

A note on this clonotype: A read error may explain this, as a much larger clone is one base away. The chain uses TRBV7-9 and TRBJ2-5, with a weak D call TRBD2 (5 bases). Germline CDR1 is SEHNR and CDR2 is FQNEAQ (reference sequence). The CDR3 runs 11 residues. The V end was cut by 4 bases, the J end by 9 bases, with 9 bases between. The CDR3 DNA reads TGTGCCAGCAGCTCAGTGGAGGCCCAGTACTTC. It translates to CASSSVEAQYF.

This chain links TRBV10-3 with TRBJ1-1; D is undetermined. The CDR3 extends over 12 amino acids. The V end was cut by 4 bases, the J end by 4 bases, with 7 bases between. In germline, CDR1 is ENHRY, CDR2 SYGVKD. The CDR3 DNA sequence: TGTGCCATCAGTGGAAGGGTCACTGAAGCTTTCTTT. Protein: CAISGRVTEAFF.

V usage is TRBV7-9 and J usage is TRBJ2-5; D tentatively reads TRBD1 or TRBD2 (5 bases each). V dropped 2 bases and J dropped 4 bases, with 14 bases sitting between them. This CDR3 region has 15 residues. In germline, CDR1 is SEHNR, CDR2 FQNEAQ (reference sequence). In nucleotides, the CDR3 is TGTGCCAGCAGCTTATCGCAGGGAGACAGAGAGACCCAGTACTTC. This encodes CASSLSQGDRETQYF.

A few counts support this clonotype. The chain carries TRBV14 and TRBJ1-1; D not certain. V lost 0 bases and J 0 bases, leaving 11 bases between the germline ends. The CDR3 totals 16 residues. Per the germline V gene, CDR1 is SGHDN and CDR2 is FVKESK. CDR3 amino acids: CASSQDLGVMNTEAFF. The DNA for the CDR3 is TGTGCCAGCAGCCAAGATTTGGGAGTCATGAACACTGAAGCTTTCTTT.

The rearrangement uses TRBV5-1 and TRBJ2-7; possibly TRBD2 for D (5 bases). The length of the CDR3 is 12 residues. Trimming removed 7 bases at V and 3 bases at J, with 11 bases between. Germline V lookup: CDR1 SGHRS, CDR2 YFSETQ. CDR3 region: CASRDPGYEQYF. DNA of the CDR3: TGCGCCAGCCGGGATCCGGGCTACGAGCAGTACTTC.

The chain employs TRBV25-1 and TRBJ1-4; perhaps TRBD1 as D (5 bases). Germline loops: CDR1 MGHDK, CDR2 SYGVNS. The CDR3 spans 12 residues. V lost 7 bases to trimming and J lost 8 bases, with 11 bases between them. Here the CDR3 DNA reads TGTGCCAGCAACGGCGGGGGGGAAAAACTGTTTTTT. Amino acids: CASNGGGEKLFF.

The rearrangement uses TRBV2 and TRBJ1-3; no clear D. V lost 3 bases to trimming and J lost 0 bases, with 6 bases between them. CDR1 is SNHLY and CDR2 is FYNNEI in the germline V gene. The CDR3 length is 14 residues. In DNA, the CDR3 is TGTGCCAGCAGTGAGCTGATCTCTGGAAACACCATATATTTT. This codes for CASSELISGNTIYF.

This sequence joins TRBV2 and TRBJ2-5, with TRBD1 matching over 8 bases. CDR1 and CDR2 from the germline V gene are SNHLY and FYNNEI. The CDR3 loop spans 15 amino acids. V shed 5 bases, J shed 2 bases, and the junction held 7 bases outside the gene matches. The CDR3 region has the DNA TGTGCCAGCAGTTCCGGGGACAGGAGGCAAGAGACCCAGTACTTC. It yields the protein CASSSGDRRQETQYF.

This clonotype occurred many times. The CDR3, as DNA: TGCAGCGTTCACAGGGGCATGAACACTGAAGCTTTCTTT. Translation: CSVHRGMNTEAFF. The chain combines TRBV29-1 with TRBJ1-1, with 7 bases lining up with TRBD1. Trimming removed 5 bases from V and 0 bases from J; junction bases left unmatched: 3. Looked up from germline, CDR1 is SQVTM and CDR2 is ANQGSEA. The CDR3 length is 13 residues.